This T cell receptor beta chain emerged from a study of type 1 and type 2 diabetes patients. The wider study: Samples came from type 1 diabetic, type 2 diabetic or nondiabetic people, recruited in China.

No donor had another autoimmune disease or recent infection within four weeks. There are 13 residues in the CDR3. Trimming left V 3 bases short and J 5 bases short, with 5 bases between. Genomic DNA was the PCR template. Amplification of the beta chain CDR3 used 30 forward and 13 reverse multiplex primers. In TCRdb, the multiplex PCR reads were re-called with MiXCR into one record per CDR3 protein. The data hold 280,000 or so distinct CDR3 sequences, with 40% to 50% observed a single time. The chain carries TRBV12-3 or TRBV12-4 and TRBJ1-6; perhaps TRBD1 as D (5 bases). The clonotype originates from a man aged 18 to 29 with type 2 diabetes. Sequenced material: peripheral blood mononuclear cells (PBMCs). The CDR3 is CASSLGHNSPLHF. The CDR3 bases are TGTGCCAGCAGTTTGGGACATAATTCACCCCTCCACTTT.